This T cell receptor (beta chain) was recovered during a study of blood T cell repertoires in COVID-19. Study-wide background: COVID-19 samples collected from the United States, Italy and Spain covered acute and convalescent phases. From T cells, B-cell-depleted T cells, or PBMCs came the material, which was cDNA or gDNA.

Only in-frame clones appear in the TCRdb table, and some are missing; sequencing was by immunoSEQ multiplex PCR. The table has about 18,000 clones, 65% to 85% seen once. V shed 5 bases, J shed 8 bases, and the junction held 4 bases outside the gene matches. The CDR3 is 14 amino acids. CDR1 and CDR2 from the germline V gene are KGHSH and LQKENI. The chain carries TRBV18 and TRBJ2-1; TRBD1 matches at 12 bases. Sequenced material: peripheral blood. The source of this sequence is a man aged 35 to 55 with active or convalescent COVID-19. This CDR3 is CASSLGTGGYEQFF. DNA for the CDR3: TGTGCCAGCTCATTAGGGACAGGGGGCTATGAGCAGTTCTTC.